The following is a T cell receptor (beta chain) sequence with its context. What it binds is unknown. This entry comes from a study of immune evolution from preneoplasia to lung adenocarcinoma. Germline CDR1 SEHNR, CDR2 FQNEAQ (reference sequence). Germline trimming cut 5 bases from V and 0 bases from J; bases unmatched to any gene: 5. This CDR3 has 15 residues. Notes on the study in general: Normal lung had the highest top T cell clone frequencies.

Data came from immunoSEQ multiplex PCR; TCRdb stores just in-frame clones and leaves some out. The sample has roughly 40,000 clones, roughly 74% seen once. The TCR comes from a person aged 55 to 70 with lung adenocarcinoma. The chain recombines TRBV7-9 with TRBJ1-1, with 8 bases lining up with TRBD1. Sequencing was carried out using FFPE invasive lung adenocarcinoma tissue. The CDR3 here is CASSADRAMNTEAFF. The CDR3 DNA is TGTGCCAGCAGCGCGGACAGGGCCATGAACACTGAAGCTTTCTTT.